Below are 16 T cell receptor beta chains sequenced from a single sample in a study of a mutant IDH1 vaccine in newly diagnosed glioma. Produced via immunoSEQ multiplex PCR; TCRdb's table is partial and in-frame only. The data contain 99,000 or so clones, around 90% of them singletons. As for time point: baseline, week 1 (first vaccination visit). Indicated treatment: pre-vaccination baseline after standard-of-care therapy. This material consisted of PBMCs, taken from a glioma patient treated with radiotherapy, temozolomide or both. Source of these receptors: a woman aged 50 to 60 with glioma.

The genes are TRBV6-1 and TRBJ1-2; tentative D call: TRBD1 (5 bases). Germline assignment: CDR1 MNHNS and CDR2 SASEGT. Between the trimmed V and J ends, which lost 2 bases and 7 bases, there was a span of 11 bases. The CDR3 loop spans 13 amino acids. This CDR3 reads CASSERAGTGYTF. The CDR3 coding sequence is TGTGCCAGCAGTGAACGGGCAGGGACTGGCTACACCTTC.

The chain couples TRBV7-8 to TRBJ2-5, with D possibly matching TRBD1 (6 bases). Trimming stripped 3 bases from V and 1 base from J, with 9 bases between. The CDR3 has 14 amino acids. Germline V gives CDR1 SGHVS, CDR2 FQNEAQ. In DNA, the CDR3 is TGTGCCAGCAGCTTTTCCAGGGGCCAAGAGACCCAGTACTTC. This gives the protein CASSFSRGQETQYF.

The gene calls are TRBV4-2 and TRBJ1-5; weak D call: TRBD1 (6 bases). The germline gives CDR1 LGHNA, CDR2 YNFKEQ. V dropped 1 base and J dropped 6 bases, with 10 bases sitting between them. CDR3 size: 14 residues. CDR3 DNA sequence: TGTGCCAGCAGCCAAGCAGGGGAGGGTCAGCCCCAGCATTTT. Translation: CASSQAGEGQPQHF.

The V gene is TRBV9, the J gene TRBJ1-2; no clear D. V lost 4 bases and J lost 8, with 21 bases in between. CDR1 and CDR2 from the germline V gene are SGDLS and YYNGEE. The CDR3 has 15 residues. The CDR3 DNA is TGTGCCAGCAGCCCGCGGACGGACCTATACCGCGGCTACACCTTC. This gives the protein CASSPRTDLYRGYTF. Filled out from reference TRBV9 and TRBJ1-2, the complete variable domain reads DSGVTQTPKHLITATGQRVTLRCSPRSGDLSVYWYQQSLDQGLQFLIQYYNGEERAKGNILERFSAQQFPDLHSELNLSSLELGDSALYFCASSPRTDLYRGYTFGSGTRLTVV.

The chain has TRBV6-5 and TRBJ1-1; D unresolved. V lost 3 bases and J lost 2, with 10 bases in between. Per the germline V gene, CDR1 is MNHEY and CDR2 is SVGAGI. CDR3 length: 14 amino acids. The CDR3 DNA follows: TGTGCCAGCAGTTATGGATACGTTAACACTGAAGCTTTCTTT. Its protein product is CASSYGYVNTEAFF.

This chain uses TRBV4-1 with TRBJ2-3, with D maybe TRBD2 (5 bases). Deletions cut 0 bases from V and 1 base from J, with 14 bases between. CDR1 MGHRA and CDR2 YSYEKL come from the germline V gene. The CDR3 length is 17 residues. CDR3 amino acids: CASSQEGAWAGTDTQYF. The CDR3 DNA sequence: TGCGCCAGCAGCCAAGAGGGAGCCTGGGCCGGCACAGATACGCAGTATTTT.

The chain links TRBV7-9 to TRBJ1-1; D perhaps matches TRBD1 (6 bases). The CDR3 runs to 15 residues. CDR1 is SEHNR and CDR2 is FQNEAQ in the germline V gene (reference sequence). V lost 2 bases and J lost 0, with 10 bases in between. CDR3 sequence: CASSLPGAMNTEAFF. The CDR3 DNA follows: TGTGCCAGCAGCTTACCAGGGGCCATGAACACTGAAGCTTTCTTT.

The chain is built from TRBV30 and TRBJ1-5; no reliable D call. This CDR3 is built from 15 residues. Germline CDR1 GTSNPN, CDR2 SVGIG (reference sequence). V was trimmed by 1 base and J by 4 bases, leaving 14 bases between them. CDR3 DNA sequence: TGTGCCTGGAGTGCCCCGGACCGACGAAATCAGCCCCAGCATTTT. It specifies CAWSAPDRRNQPQHF.

The chain links TRBV28 to TRBJ2-7; 10 bases map to TRBD2. V was clipped by 6 bases and J by 0 bases; unmatched bases: 5. The CDR3 is 15 amino acids. Germline V gives CDR1 MDHEN, CDR2 SYDVKM. CDR3 nucleotide sequence: TGTGCCAGCAGGAATTCTAGCGGGGGCTCCTACGAGCAGTACTTC. Its protein product is CASRNSSGGSYEQYF.

This clone was recorded a few times. The CDR3 sequence is CASSLSGNTGELFF. CDR3 sequence (DNA): TGTGCCAGCAGCTTAAGTGGGAACACCGGGGAGCTGTTTTTT. V and J are TRBV7-9 and TRBJ2-2; D uncertain. CDR1 is SEHNR, CDR2 FQNEAQ, per germline (reference sequence). Trimming pared 2 bases from V and 1 base from J, leaving 5 bases between. CDR3 length: 14 residues.

The rearrangement uses TRBV7-2 and TRBJ2-1; TRBD2 aligns across 11 bases. The V gene's germline CDR1 is SGHTA and CDR2 FQGNSA. Unmatched junction bases numbered 8, after V lost 3 bases and J lost 4 bases. The CDR3 is made up of 17 amino acids. The CDR3 is CASSFEGGLAEYNEQFF. CDR3 bases: TGTGCCAGCAGCTTCGAGGGGGGACTAGCGGAGTACAATGAGCAGTTCTTC.

J is TRBJ1-2 and V is TRBV6-5, with 7 bases fitting TRBD1. Germline assignment: CDR1 MNHEY and CDR2 SVGAGI. V was clipped by 7 bases and J by 6 bases; unmatched bases: 5. This CDR3 contains 12 residues. CDR3 region: CASTGTVDGYTF. The DNA for the CDR3 is TGTGCCAGCACTGGGACAGTGGATGGCTACACCTTC.

CDR3 sequence: CASSWGTEAFF. Here the CDR3 DNA reads TGTGCCAGCAGTTGGGGCACTGAAGCTTTCTTT. This chain links TRBV28 with TRBJ1-1; D is unclear. Trimming took 4 bases from V and 4 from J, leaving 4 bases between them. The CDR3 is made up of 11 amino acids. Per germline, CDR1 MDHEN and CDR2 SYDVKM.

The J gene is TRBJ2-3, the V gene TRBV18; possible D gene TRBD2, 5 bases. CDR1 KGHSH and CDR2 LQKENI come from the germline V gene. CDR3 length: 14 amino acids. V was cut by 3 bases and J by 3 bases, with 10 bases left in between. CDR3 loop: CASSPTGNTDTQYF. The CDR3 DNA reads as TGTGCCAGCTCACCTACGGGGAATACAGATACGCAGTATTTT.

A few counts support this clone. The chain has TRBV5-4 and TRBJ2-7, with a weak D call TRBD2 (5 bases). CDR3 length equals 13 residues. Deletions cut 2 bases from V and 3 bases from J, with 9 bases between. The germline gives CDR1 SGHNT, CDR2 YYREEE (reference sequence). In nucleotides, the CDR3 is TGTGCCAGCAGCTTCGGACGGGGCTACGAGCAGTACTTC. It encodes CASSFGRGYEQYF.

This chain links TRBV18 with TRBJ2-5; 7 bases align to TRBD1. This CDR3 region has 14 residues. V lost 2 bases, J lost 5 bases, and 5 bases stayed unmatched. Germline assignment: CDR1 KGHSH and CDR2 LQKENI. The CDR3 sequence is CASSPEGGAETQYF. CDR3 DNA sequence: TGTGCCAGCTCACCAGAAGGGGGCGCGGAGACCCAGTACTTC.